These 10 T cell receptor beta chains originate from one sample sequenced in a study of shared clonotypes between healthy human individuals. This table comes from immunoSEQ multiplex PCR, and its TCRdb copy is limited to in-frame clones, with some not included. The table includes over 2 million clones, about 95% detected once. The naive CD8 population came from CD45RO-negative cells selected for CCR7, without terminally differentiated effector memory CD45RA+ cells. What was sequenced was naive CD8+ T cells sorted from blood. These receptors were obtained from a man aged 18 to 35 in good health.

The chain carries TRBV15 and TRBJ2-7, with 12 bases that match TRBD2. From germline, CDR1 is LNHNV and CDR2 YYDKDF (reference sequence). V lost 7 bases and J lost 2; bases outside the gene matches: 12. The CDR3 consists of 17 residues. CDR3 amino acids: CATMNPTSGSKPYEQYF. CDR3 coding DNA: TGTGCCACCATGAATCCGACTAGCGGGAGTAAGCCCTACGAGCAGTACTTC.

Regarding this clone: Other DNA sequences in the same sample also yield this CDR3. The chain recombines TRBV7-9 with TRBJ2-5, with a weak D call TRBD1 (6 bases). There are 14 residues in the CDR3. The germline CDR1 and CDR2 sequences are SEHNR and FQNEAQ (reference sequence). Trimming removed 0 bases from V and 5 bases from J, with 10 bases in between. The chain's CDR3 is CASSLAQGRETQYF. The CDR3 DNA reads as TGTGCCAGCAGCTTAGCGCAGGGGCGGGAGACCCAGTACTTC. The full variable domain, with the rest looked up from reference TRBV7-9 and TRBJ2-5, is DTGVSQNPRHKITKRGQNVTFRCDPISEHNRLYWYRQTLGQGPEFLTYFQNEAQLEKSRLLSDRFSAERPKGSFSTLEIQRTEQGDSAMYLCASSLAQGRETQYFGPGTRLLVL.

For this clone: The same CDR3 also results from other DNA sequences found in this sample. V is TRBV27 and J is TRBJ1-1, with D possibly being TRBD1 (5 bases). The CDR3 has 13 residues. Germline V gene sequence: CDR1 MNHEY, CDR2 SMNVEV (reference sequence). Trimming stripped 6 bases from V and 2 bases from J, with 10 bases between. CDR3 residues: CASSWGGNTEAFF. The CDR3 nucleotides are TGTGCCAGCAGCTGGGGGGGAAACACTGAAGCTTTCTTT.

This chain links TRBV7-3 with TRBJ2-7; the match to TRBD1 covers 10 bases. Germline V gene lookup returns CDR1 SGHTA and CDR2 FQGTGA. V gave up 5 bases and J gave up 0 bases; unmatched junction bases: 10. The CDR3 is 17 residues long. The CDR3: CASSLPAGDRGSYEQYF. The CDR3 DNA reads TGTGCCAGCAGCCTGCCCGCCGGGGACAGGGGCTCCTACGAGCAGTACTTC.

This clone has only one observation. The chain uses TRBV4-1 and TRBJ2-5; D ambiguous. The CDR3 sequence is 16 residues long. Germline CDR1 and CDR2: MGHRA and YSYEKL. V was shortened by 4 bases and J by 0 bases, with 15 bases between the two germline ends. The CDR3: CASSPKVGLDQETQYF. CDR3 in DNA: TGCGCCAGCAGCCCCAAGGTGGGATTGGACCAAGAGACCCAGTACTTC.

The V and J genes are TRBV5-1 and TRBJ2-7; 8 bases fit TRBD2. Germline V gene data show CDR1 as SGHRS and CDR2 as YFSETQ. The CDR3 is 15 amino acids. V was clipped by 4 bases and J by 3 bases; unmatched bases: 9. In DNA, the CDR3 is TGCGCCAGCAGCATTTCGAGCGGGAGCGTCTACGAGCAGTACTTC. Translation gives CASSISSGSVYEQYF.

The V gene is TRBV4-1, the J gene TRBJ2-7; 7 nucleotides align to TRBD1. Germline-derived CDR1 and CDR2 are MGHRA and YSYEKL. J gave up 2 bases and V 3 bases, and 7 bases lay outside the gene matches. This CDR3 is 15 amino acids long. CDR3 DNA sequence: TGCGCCAGCAGCCAGGGCCGACAGGGAGCCTACGAGCAGTACTTC. It translates to CASSQGRQGAYEQYF.

This clone showed up just once. The rearrangement joins TRBV5-4 to TRBJ1-2; 7 nucleotides agree with TRBD1. Germline CDR1 and CDR2: SGHNT and YYREEE (reference sequence). J gave up 4 bases and V 0 bases, and 3 bases lay outside the gene matches. The CDR3 spans 14 residues. Here the CDR3 reads CASSLAQGFYGYTF. The CDR3 bases are TGTGCCAGCAGCTTGGCACAGGGGTTCTATGGCTACACCTTC. The full variable domain, with the rest looked up from reference TRBV5-4 and TRBJ1-2, is ETGVTQSPTHLIKTRGQQVTLRCSSQSGHNTVSWYQQALGQGPQFIFQYYREEENGRGNFPPRFSGLQFPNYSSELNVNALELDDSALYLCASSLAQGFYGYTFGSGTRLTVV.

J is TRBJ2-7 and V is TRBV10-3, with 10 bases fitting TRBD2. The CDR3 covers 14 residues. From germline, CDR1 is ENHRY and CDR2 SYGVKD. V was clipped by 5 bases and J by 5 bases; unmatched bases: 6. The CDR3 DNA reads TGTGCCATCAGTCAGACTAGCGGGTTCGACGAGCAGTACTTC. Translated, it gives CAISQTSGFDEQYF.

The chain uses TRBV28 and TRBJ1-2, with 9 bases identical to TRBD1. J was trimmed by 5 bases and V by 5 bases; bases with no gene match: 3. The CDR3 sequence is 13 residues long. CDR1 is MDHEN, CDR2 SYDVKM, per germline. Here the CDR3 DNA reads TGTGCCAGCAGTCGGACAGGGGAATATGGCTACACCTTC. This gives the protein CASSRTGEYGYTF.